Listed below are T cell receptor beta chains from one sample, sequenced in a study of T-cell reconstitution after alpha-beta-depleted transplantation in children. MiXCR was run by TCRdb on the PCR reads, yielding one entry per CDR3 protein. The sample yields roughly 50,000 distinct CDR3 sequences, approximately 43% seen once. The specimen comprised PBMCs, mostly from graft donor cells, sampled 360 days after TCRalphabeta/CD19-depleted stem cell transplant. These receptors all stem from a male patient under 18 who had a stem cell transplant for acute lymphoblastic leukemia, so the T cells may come from the graft donor. CDR3s include the opening cysteine and the closing phenylalanine or tryptophan. Each record gives: J gene, clone size, V gene, CDR3 protein. Expanded clones get a size class; other rows say once, few or many, or leave the size out.

j_call: TRBJ2-3
clone_size: -
v_call: TRBV28
cdr3_aa: CASRRTDTQYF

j_call: TRBJ2-3
clone_size: -
v_call: TRBV10-3
cdr3_aa: CAISESLVGTTDTQYF

j_call: TRBJ1-3
clone_size: few
v_call: TRBV9
cdr3_aa: CASSDSGASDGNTIYF

j_call: TRBJ2-5
clone_size: -
v_call: TRBV29-1
cdr3_aa: CSTRTVLEETQYF

j_call: TRBJ2-5
clone_size: few
v_call: TRBV6-5
cdr3_aa: CASSYSSGRGGETQYF

j_call: TRBJ2-7
clone_size: -
v_call: TRBV27
cdr3_aa: CASSSFGSVSYEQYF

j_call: TRBJ1-3
clone_size: -
v_call: TRBV9
cdr3_aa: CASSVKFSEEGTSGNTIYF

j_call: TRBJ2-4
clone_size: few
v_call: TRBV20-1
cdr3_aa: CSARGDSGGRASIQYF

j_call: TRBJ1-5
clone_size: -
v_call: TRBV12-3/TRBV12-4
cdr3_aa: CASSFDPPGARQPQHF

j_call: TRBJ2-2
clone_size: -
v_call: TRBV14
cdr3_aa: CASSQYYDRLNTGELFF

j_call: TRBJ1-1
clone_size: -
v_call: TRBV12-3/TRBV12-4
cdr3_aa: CASRTWDTEAFF

j_call: TRBJ2-2
clone_size: -
v_call: TRBV12-3/TRBV12-4
cdr3_aa: CASSLIGADYTGELFF

j_call: TRBJ2-7
clone_size: -
v_call: TRBV7-9
cdr3_aa: CASAGQGSEQYF

j_call: TRBJ2-7
clone_size: -
v_call: TRBV9
cdr3_aa: CASSVVGDPYEQYF

j_call: TRBJ2-6
clone_size: -
v_call: TRBV29-1
cdr3_aa: CSVGVTGANVLTF

j_call: TRBJ2-5
clone_size: -
v_call: TRBV12-3/TRBV12-4
cdr3_aa: CASSGGQLYQETQYF

j_call: TRBJ2-2
clone_size: -
v_call: TRBV7-8
cdr3_aa: CASSFNARQRDTGELFF

j_call: TRBJ1-5
clone_size: -
v_call: TRBV29-1
cdr3_aa: CSVGGFGQPQHF

j_call: TRBJ2-1
clone_size: few
v_call: TRBV4-2
cdr3_aa: CASSQDAYALPGADEQFF

j_call: TRBJ1-1
clone_size: few
v_call: TRBV4-3
cdr3_aa: CASSQDHPGLVEEAFF

j_call: TRBJ1-2
clone_size: -
v_call: TRBV21-1
cdr3_aa: CASSKGWQGGPNYGYTF

j_call: TRBJ2-7
clone_size: -
v_call: TRBV7-9
cdr3_aa: CASSSLQGSSYEQYF

j_call: TRBJ1-1
clone_size: -
v_call: TRBV12-3/TRBV12-4
cdr3_aa: CASPAVGGLSEAFF

j_call: TRBJ2-1
clone_size: few
v_call: TRBV20-1
cdr3_aa: CSVPGLATYNEQFF

j_call: TRBJ2-3
clone_size: -
v_call: TRBV4-1
cdr3_aa: CASSQRDHTDTQYF

j_call: TRBJ1-3
clone_size: few
v_call: TRBV12-3/TRBV12-4
cdr3_aa: CASSIDSLSGNTIYF

j_call: TRBJ2-2
clone_size: -
v_call: TRBV12-3/TRBV12-4
cdr3_aa: CASSSWEGTGELFF

j_call: TRBJ2-3
clone_size: few
v_call: TRBV3-1
cdr3_aa: CASSHVASLGTDTQYF

j_call: TRBJ2-7
clone_size: -
v_call: TRBV29-1
cdr3_aa: CSVAGTVMNYEQYF

j_call: TRBJ2-2
clone_size: few
v_call: TRBV12-3/TRBV12-4
cdr3_aa: CASRVAGGPSGELFF

j_call: TRBJ2-1
clone_size: -
v_call: TRBV7-9
cdr3_aa: CASSLDYSEQFF

j_call: TRBJ2-1
clone_size: few
v_call: TRBV9
cdr3_aa: CASSGPPAYNEQFF

j_call: TRBJ2-3
clone_size: few
v_call: TRBV14
cdr3_aa: CASSQVWGQGPDTQYF

j_call: TRBJ1-3
clone_size: -
v_call: TRBV12-3/TRBV12-4
cdr3_aa: CASSSPTGVMTIYF

j_call: TRBJ2-1
clone_size: -
v_call: TRBV29-1
cdr3_aa: CSVEPSYNEQFF

j_call: TRBJ2-1
clone_size: few
v_call: TRBV12-3/TRBV12-4
cdr3_aa: CASSPLAGGDNEQFF

j_call: TRBJ2-7
clone_size: few
v_call: TRBV13
cdr3_aa: CASTSGGSEQYF

j_call: TRBJ2-3
clone_size: few
v_call: TRBV7-3
cdr3_aa: CASSLNPTHTSGRSDTQYF

j_call: TRBJ2-7
clone_size: -
v_call: TRBV10-3
cdr3_aa: CAISPGYEQYF

j_call: TRBJ2-2
clone_size: -
v_call: TRBV12-3/TRBV12-4
cdr3_aa: CASRPRLAYTGELFF

j_call: TRBJ2-7
clone_size: -
v_call: TRBV28
cdr3_aa: CASSYLRLIDRSYEQYF

j_call: TRBJ1-2
clone_size: -
v_call: TRBV28
cdr3_aa: CASSLALANYGYTF

j_call: TRBJ2-6
clone_size: -
v_call: TRBV7-9
cdr3_aa: CASRGGGANVLTF

j_call: TRBJ2-1
clone_size: -
v_call: TRBV12-3/TRBV12-4
cdr3_aa: CASRSSLREANEQFF

j_call: TRBJ2-7
clone_size: -
v_call: TRBV20-1
cdr3_aa: CSAEMLALSSYEQYF

j_call: TRBJ2-7
clone_size: -
v_call: TRBV19
cdr3_aa: CASSMGGDSYEQYF

j_call: TRBJ2-2
clone_size: -
v_call: TRBV12-3/TRBV12-4
cdr3_aa: CASSLQGIAGELFF

j_call: TRBJ1-5
clone_size: few
v_call: TRBV27
cdr3_aa: CASSLGGFGQPQHF

j_call: TRBJ2-3
clone_size: -
v_call: TRBV12-3/TRBV12-4
cdr3_aa: CASSLTSGGITDTQYF

j_call: TRBJ2-7
clone_size: -
v_call: TRBV7-3
cdr3_aa: CASSLMQGPNYEQYF

j_call: TRBJ2-7
clone_size: few
v_call: TRBV28
cdr3_aa: CASSSYGYEQYF